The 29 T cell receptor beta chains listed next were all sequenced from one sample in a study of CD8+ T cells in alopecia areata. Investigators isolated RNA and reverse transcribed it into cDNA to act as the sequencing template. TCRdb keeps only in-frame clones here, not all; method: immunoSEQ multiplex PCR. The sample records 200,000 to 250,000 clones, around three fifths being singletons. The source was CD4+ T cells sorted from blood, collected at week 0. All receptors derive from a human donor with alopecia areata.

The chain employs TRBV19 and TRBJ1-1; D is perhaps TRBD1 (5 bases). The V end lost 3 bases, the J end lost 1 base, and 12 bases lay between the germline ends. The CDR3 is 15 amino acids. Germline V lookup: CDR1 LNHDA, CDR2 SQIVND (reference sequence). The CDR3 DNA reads TGTGCCAGTAGTATTGGGACCCCAGGGAACACTGAAGCTTTCTTT. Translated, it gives CASSIGTPGNTEAFF.

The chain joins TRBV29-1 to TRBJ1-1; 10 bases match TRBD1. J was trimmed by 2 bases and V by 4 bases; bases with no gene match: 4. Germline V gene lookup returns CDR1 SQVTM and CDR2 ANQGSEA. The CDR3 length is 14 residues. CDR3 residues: CSVGETGGNTEAFF. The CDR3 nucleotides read TGCAGCGTTGGAGAGACAGGGGGCAACACTGAAGCTTTCTTT.

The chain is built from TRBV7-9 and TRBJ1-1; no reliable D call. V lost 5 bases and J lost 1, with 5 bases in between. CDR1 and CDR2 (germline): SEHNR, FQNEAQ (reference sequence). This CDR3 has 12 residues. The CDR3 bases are TGTGCCAGCAGCCGAGAGAACACTGAAGCTTTCTTT. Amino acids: CASSRENTEAFF.

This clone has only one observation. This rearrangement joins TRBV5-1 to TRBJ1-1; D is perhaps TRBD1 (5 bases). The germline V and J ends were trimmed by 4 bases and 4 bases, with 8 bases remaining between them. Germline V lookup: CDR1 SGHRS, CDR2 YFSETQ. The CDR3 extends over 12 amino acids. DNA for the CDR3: TGCGCCAGCAGCGCGGACACCACTGAAGCTTTCTTT. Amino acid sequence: CASSADTTEAFF.

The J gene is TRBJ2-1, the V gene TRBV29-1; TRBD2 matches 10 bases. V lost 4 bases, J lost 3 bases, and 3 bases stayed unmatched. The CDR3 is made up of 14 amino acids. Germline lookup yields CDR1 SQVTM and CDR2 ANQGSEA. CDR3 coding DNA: TGCAGCGTTGGGGGGACTAGCGACTACAATGAGCAGTTCTTC. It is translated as CSVGGTSDYNEQFF.

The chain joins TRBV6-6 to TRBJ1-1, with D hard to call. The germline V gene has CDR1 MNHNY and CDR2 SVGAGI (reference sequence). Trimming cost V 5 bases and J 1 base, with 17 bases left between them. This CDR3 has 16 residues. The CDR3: CASSPKGLRGNTEAFF. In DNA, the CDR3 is TGTGCCAGCAGTCCTAAAGGACTACGCGGGAACACTGAAGCTTTCTTT.

The CDR3 nucleotides are TGTGCCTGGAAGGGGTTGTACTACGAGCAGTACTTC. This sequence encodes CAWKGLYYEQYF. This chain uses TRBV30 with TRBJ2-7; D possibly corresponds to TRBD1 (5 bases). Germline loops: CDR1 GTSNPN, CDR2 SVGIG (reference sequence). The CDR3 is 12 residues long. V was trimmed by 4 bases and J by 3 bases, leaving 10 bases between them.

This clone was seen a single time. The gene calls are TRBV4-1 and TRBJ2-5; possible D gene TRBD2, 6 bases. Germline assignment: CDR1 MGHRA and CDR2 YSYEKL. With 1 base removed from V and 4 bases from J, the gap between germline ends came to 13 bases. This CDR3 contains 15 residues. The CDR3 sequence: CASSQGLEGRETQYF. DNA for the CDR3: TGCGCCAGCAGCCAAGGGTTGGAGGGACGAGAGACCCAGTACTTC.

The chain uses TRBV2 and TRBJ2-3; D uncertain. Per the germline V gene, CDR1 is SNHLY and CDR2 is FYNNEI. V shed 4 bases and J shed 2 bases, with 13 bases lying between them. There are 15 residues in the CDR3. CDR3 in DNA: TGTGCCAGCAGTGTAAGAGTAGCCATCACAGATACGCAGTATTTT. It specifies CASSVRVAITDTQYF.

The CDR3 spells CASSYSNRGRAYGYTF. In DNA form, the CDR3 reads TGTGCCAGCAGTTACTCGAACCGGGGGCGCGCCTATGGCTACACCTTC. This chain uses TRBV6-5 with TRBJ1-2, with D tentatively TRBD1 (6 bases). This CDR3 is 16 amino acids long. V was clipped by 0 bases and J by 4 bases, with 15 bases between them. CDR1 is MNHEY, CDR2 SVGAGI, per germline.

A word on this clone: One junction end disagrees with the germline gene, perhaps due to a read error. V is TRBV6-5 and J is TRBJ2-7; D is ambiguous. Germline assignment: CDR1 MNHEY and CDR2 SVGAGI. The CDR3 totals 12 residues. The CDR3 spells CASSNSPYEQYF. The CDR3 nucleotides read TGTGCCAGCAGTAACTCCCCCTACGAGCAGTACTTC.

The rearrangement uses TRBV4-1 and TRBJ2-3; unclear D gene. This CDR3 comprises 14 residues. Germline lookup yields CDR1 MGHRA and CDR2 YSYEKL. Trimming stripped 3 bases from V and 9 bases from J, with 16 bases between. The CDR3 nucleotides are TGCGCCAGCAGCCAGCCCACCCGTACCCAAACGCAGTATTTT. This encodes CASSQPTRTQTQYF.

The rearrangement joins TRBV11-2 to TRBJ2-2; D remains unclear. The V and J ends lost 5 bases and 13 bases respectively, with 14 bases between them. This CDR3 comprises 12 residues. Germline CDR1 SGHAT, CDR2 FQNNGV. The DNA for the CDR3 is TGTGCCAGCAGCGCCCGGCCCCGTGGGCTGTTTTTT. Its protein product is CASSARPRGLFF. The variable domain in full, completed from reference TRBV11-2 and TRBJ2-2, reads EAGVAQSPRYKIIEKRQSVAFWCNPISGHATLYWYQQILGQGPKLLIQFQNNGVVDDSQLPKDRFSAERLKGVDSTLKIQPAKLEDSAVYLCASSARPRGLFFGEGSRLTVL.

In DNA, the CDR3 is TGCGCCAGCAGCTTGACCGGTATGGCTGGAAACACCATATATTTT. Its protein is CASSLTGMAGNTIYF. The rearrangement joins TRBV5-1 to TRBJ1-3; D gene unclear. CDR1 is SGHRS, CDR2 YFSETQ, per germline. The CDR3 is 15 residues long. Between the trimmed V and J ends, which lost 1 base and 2 bases, there was a span of 10 bases. Drawing the rest from reference TRBV5-1 and TRBJ1-3, the complete variable domain is KAGVTQTPRYLIKTRGQQVTLSCSPISGHRSVSWYQQTPGQGLQFLFEYFSETQRNKGNFPGRFSGRQFSNSRSEMNVSTLELGDSALYLCASSLTGMAGNTIYFGEGSWLTVV.

The CDR3 here is CASSQVGTRNYEQYF. CDR3 nucleotide sequence: TGCGCCAGCAGCCAAGTAGGGACTAGGAACTACGAGCAGTACTTC. The V gene is TRBV4-1, the J gene TRBJ2-7, with TRBD2 matching over 8 bases. Germline-derived CDR1 and CDR2 are MGHRA and YSYEKL. This CDR3 is built from 15 residues. Losses at the gene ends were 1 base for V and 3 bases for J; bases not matched to a gene: 5.

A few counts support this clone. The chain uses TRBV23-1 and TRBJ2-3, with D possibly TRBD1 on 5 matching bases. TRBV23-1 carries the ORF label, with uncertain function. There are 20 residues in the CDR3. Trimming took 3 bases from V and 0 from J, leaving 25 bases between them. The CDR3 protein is CASSQLPGAAYNYSTDTQYF. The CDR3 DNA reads TGCGCCAGCAGTCAGCTCCCTGGGGCGGCATACAACTATAGCACAGATACGCAGTATTTT.

DNA of the CDR3: TGTGCCTGGAGTACGGGGACCGCGAGCTCCTACAATGAGCAGTTCTTC. Its protein is CAWSTGTASSYNEQFF. V gene TRBV30 combines with J gene TRBJ2-1; D assignment may be TRBD1 or TRBD2 (5 bases each). Germline V lookup: CDR1 GTSNPN, CDR2 SVGIG (reference sequence). This CDR3 region has 16 residues. V dropped 2 bases and J dropped 0 bases, with 14 bases sitting between them.

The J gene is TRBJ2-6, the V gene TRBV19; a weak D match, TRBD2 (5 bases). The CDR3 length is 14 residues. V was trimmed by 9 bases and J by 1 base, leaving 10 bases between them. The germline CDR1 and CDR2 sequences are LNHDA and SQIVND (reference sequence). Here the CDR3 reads CASHSGSGANVLTF. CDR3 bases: TGTGCCAGCCATTCGGGGTCTGGGGCCAACGTCCTGACTTTC. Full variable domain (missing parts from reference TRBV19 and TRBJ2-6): DGGITQSPKYLFRKEGQNVTLSCEQNLNHDAMYWYRQDPGQGLRLIYYSQIVNDFQKGDIAEGYSVSREKKESFPLTVTSAQKNPTAFYLCASHSGSGANVLTFGAGSRLTVL.

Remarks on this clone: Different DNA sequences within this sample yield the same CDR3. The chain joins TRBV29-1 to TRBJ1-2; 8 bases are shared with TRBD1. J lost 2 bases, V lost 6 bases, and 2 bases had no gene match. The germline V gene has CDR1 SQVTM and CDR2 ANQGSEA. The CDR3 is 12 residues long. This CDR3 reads CSVRTGNYGYTF. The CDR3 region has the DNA TGCAGCGTCCGGACAGGGAACTATGGCTACACCTTC.

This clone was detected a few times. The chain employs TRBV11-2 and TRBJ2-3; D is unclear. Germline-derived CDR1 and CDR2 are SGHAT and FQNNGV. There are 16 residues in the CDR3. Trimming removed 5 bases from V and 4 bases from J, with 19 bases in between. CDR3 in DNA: TGTGCCAGCAGCCCAAAGGGTCTATCCCGGGCAGATACGCAGTATTTT. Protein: CASSPKGLSRADTQYF. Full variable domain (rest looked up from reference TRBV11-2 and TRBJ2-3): EAGVAQSPRYKIIEKRQSVAFWCNPISGHATLYWYQQILGQGPKLLIQFQNNGVVDDSQLPKDRFSAERLKGVDSTLKIQPAKLEDSAVYLCASSPKGLSRADTQYFGPGTRLTVL.

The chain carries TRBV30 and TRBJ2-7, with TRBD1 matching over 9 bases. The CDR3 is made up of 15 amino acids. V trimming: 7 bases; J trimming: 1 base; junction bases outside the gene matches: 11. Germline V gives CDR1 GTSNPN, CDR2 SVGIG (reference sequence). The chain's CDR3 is CASDLRGTGSYEQYF. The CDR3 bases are TGTGCCTCCGATCTTCGGGGGACAGGGTCCTACGAGCAGTACTTC.

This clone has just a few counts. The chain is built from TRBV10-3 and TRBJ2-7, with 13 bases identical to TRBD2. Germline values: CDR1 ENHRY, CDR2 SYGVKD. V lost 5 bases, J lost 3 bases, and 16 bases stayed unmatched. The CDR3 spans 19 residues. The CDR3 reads CAISSTSGRAGALGYEQYF. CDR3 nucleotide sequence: TGTGCCATCAGTTCCACTAGCGGGAGGGCCGGTGCCCTGGGCTACGAGCAGTACTTC.

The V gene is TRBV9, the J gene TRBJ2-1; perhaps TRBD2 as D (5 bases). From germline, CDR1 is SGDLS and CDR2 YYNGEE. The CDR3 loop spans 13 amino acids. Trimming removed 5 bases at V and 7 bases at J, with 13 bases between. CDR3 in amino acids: CASRGTSGNEQFF. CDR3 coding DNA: TGTGCCAGCAGAGGTACGTCGGGGAATGAGCAGTTCTTC.

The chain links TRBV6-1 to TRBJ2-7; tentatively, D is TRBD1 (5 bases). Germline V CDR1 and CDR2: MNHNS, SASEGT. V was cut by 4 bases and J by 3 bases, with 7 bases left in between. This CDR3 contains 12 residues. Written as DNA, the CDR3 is TGTGCCAGCAGTGGCGACAGCTACGAGCAGTACTTC. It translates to CASSGDSYEQYF.

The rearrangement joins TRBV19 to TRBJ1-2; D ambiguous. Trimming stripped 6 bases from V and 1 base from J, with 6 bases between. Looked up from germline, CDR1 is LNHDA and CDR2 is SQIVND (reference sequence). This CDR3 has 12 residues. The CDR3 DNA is TGTGCCAGTAGCAGAGGTAACTATGGCTACACCTTC. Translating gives CASSRGNYGYTF.

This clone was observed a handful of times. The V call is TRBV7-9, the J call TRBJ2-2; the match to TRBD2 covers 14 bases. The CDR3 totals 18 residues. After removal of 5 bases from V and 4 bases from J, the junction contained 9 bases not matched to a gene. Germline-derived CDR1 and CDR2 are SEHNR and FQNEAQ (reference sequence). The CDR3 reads CASSTGTSGRRGTGELFF. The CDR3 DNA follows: TGTGCCAGCAGCACCGGGACTAGCGGGAGACGGGGCACCGGGGAGCTGTTTTTT.

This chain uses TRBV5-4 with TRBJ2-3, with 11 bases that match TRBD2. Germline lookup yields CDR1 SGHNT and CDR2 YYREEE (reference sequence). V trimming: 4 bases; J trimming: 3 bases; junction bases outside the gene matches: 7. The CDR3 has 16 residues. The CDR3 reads CASSTHTSGRTDTQYF. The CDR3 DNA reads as TGTGCCAGCAGCACCCACACTAGCGGGAGAACAGATACGCAGTATTTT.

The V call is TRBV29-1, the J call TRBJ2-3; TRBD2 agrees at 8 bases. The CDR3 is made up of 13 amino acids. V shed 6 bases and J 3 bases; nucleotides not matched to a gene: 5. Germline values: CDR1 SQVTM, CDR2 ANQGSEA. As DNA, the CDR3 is TGCAGCGTAGCGGGGGAGCCAACAGATACGCAGTATTTT. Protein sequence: CSVAGEPTDTQYF.

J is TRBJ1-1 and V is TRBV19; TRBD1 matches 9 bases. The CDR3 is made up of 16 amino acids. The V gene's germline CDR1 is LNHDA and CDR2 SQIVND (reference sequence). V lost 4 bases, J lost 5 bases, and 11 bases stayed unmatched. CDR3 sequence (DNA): TGTGCCAGTAGTAAGGGACAGGGTCGAATCGGAACTGAAGCTTTCTTT. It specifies CASSKGQGRIGTEAFF.